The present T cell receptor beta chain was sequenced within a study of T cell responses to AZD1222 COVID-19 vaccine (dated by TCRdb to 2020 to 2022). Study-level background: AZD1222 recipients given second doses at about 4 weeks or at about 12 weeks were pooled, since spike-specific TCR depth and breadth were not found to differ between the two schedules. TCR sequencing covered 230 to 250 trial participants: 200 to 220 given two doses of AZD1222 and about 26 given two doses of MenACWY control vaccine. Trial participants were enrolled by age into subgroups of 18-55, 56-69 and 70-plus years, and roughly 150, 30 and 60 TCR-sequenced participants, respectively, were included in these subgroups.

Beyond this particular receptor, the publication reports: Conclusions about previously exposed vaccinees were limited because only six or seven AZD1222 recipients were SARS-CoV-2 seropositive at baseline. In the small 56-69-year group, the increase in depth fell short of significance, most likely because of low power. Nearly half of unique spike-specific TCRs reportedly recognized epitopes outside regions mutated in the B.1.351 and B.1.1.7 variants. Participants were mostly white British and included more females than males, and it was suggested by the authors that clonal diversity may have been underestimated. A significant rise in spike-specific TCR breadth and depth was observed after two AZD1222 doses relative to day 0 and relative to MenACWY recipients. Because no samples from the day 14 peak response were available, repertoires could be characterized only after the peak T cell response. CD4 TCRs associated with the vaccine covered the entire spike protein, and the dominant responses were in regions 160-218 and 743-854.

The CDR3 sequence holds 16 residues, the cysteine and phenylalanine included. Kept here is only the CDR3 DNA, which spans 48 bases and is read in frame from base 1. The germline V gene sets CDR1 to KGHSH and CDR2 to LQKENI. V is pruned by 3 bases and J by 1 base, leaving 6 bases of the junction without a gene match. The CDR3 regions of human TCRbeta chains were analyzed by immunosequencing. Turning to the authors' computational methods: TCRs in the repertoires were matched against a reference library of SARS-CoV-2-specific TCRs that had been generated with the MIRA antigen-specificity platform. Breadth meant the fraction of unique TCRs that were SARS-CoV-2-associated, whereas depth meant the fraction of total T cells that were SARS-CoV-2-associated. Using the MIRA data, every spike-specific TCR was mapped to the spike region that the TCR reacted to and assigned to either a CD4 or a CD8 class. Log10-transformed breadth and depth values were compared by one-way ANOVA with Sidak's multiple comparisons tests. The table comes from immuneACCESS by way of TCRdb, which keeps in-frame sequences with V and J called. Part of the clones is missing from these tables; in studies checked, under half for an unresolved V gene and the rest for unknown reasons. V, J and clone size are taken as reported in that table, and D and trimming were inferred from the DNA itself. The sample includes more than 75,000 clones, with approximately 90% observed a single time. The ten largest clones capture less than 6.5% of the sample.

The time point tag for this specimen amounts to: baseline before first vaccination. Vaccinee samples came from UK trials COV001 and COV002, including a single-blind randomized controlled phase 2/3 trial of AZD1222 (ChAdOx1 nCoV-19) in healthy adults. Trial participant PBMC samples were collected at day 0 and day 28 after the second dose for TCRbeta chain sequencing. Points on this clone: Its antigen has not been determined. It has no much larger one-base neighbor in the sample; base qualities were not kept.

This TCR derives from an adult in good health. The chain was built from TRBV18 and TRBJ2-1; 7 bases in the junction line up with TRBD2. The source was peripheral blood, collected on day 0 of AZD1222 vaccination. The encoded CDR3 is CASSPVSGSSYNEQFF. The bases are TGTGCCAGCTCACCGGTTAGCGGGTCTTCCTACAATGAGCAGTTCTTC.